The following is a T cell receptor beta chain sequence with its context. Its antigen is currently unknown. The libraries were made with immunoSEQ v3.0 at survey level. Here immunoSEQ multiplex PCR was the method, and the copy in TCRdb shows in-frame clones only, minus some. Here the sample spans approximately 30,000 clones, around 85% being singletons. These data come from a study of long-term antiretroviral therapy in people with HIV. General observations from the study: Compared with controls, HIV repertoires showed narrower CDR3 length ranges. Clones with expansion before ART led the repertoire at all time points.

The content of samples before DNA extraction was roughly 0.9-11 million cryopreserved PBMC. V was trimmed by 4 bases and J by 0 bases, leaving 9 bases between them. The length of the CDR3 is 14 residues. CDR1 is KGHSH and CDR2 is LQKENI in the germline V gene. The V gene is TRBV18, the J gene TRBJ1-1; the D is unclear. The sequenced sample was unsorted PBMCs, obtained 3 years after starting antiretroviral therapy. This sequence was found in a man aged 35-49 years with HIV. The CDR3 sequence is CASSRMDLNTEAFF. CDR3 coding DNA: TGTGCCAGCTCACGGATGGACCTGAACACTGAAGCTTTCTTT. The whole variable domain, remainder taken from reference TRBV18 and TRBJ1-1, is NAGVMQNPRHLVRRRGQEARLRCSPMKGHSHVYWYRQLPEEGLKFMVYLQKENIIDESGMPKERFSAEFPKEGPSILRIQQVVRGDSAAYFCASSRMDLNTEAFFGQGTRLTVV.